The subject of this entry is one T cell receptor beta chain. The antigen remains unidentified. At one end the junction does not follow the germline gene, possibly because of a read error. The source of the sample is a study of T cells in lung cancer brain metastases. For the study at large: A median roughly 350 days separated primary and brain metastasis sampling.

Sequencing used immunoSEQ multiplex PCR; TCRdb keeps in-frame clones, though not all of them. The profile covers approximately 5,300 clones, with 70% to 90% appearing a single time and 2.5% to 4% taken by the ten largest. The CDR3 has 15 amino acids. Germline values: CDR1 SQVTM, CDR2 ANQGSEA. Points from the study as a whole: Paired primaries held more unique productive clones than brain metastases (median roughly 4,600 versus 1,500). Most clones were lesion-specific, with limited overlap between paired lesions (mean Morisita index about 0.25).

Patients had resection for synchronous oligometastatic disease or delayed recurrence of a solitary brain metastasis. This TCR came from a woman aged 45-59 years with non-small cell lung cancer. The chain has TRBV29-1 and TRBJ1-1; 9 bases map to TRBD1. Material for sequencing was tumor tissue from the primary lung tumor. The CDR3 is CNVEDPTGGGTKAFF. The CDR3 DNA is TGCAACGTTGAAGATCCGACAGGGGGTGGTACTAAAGCTTTCTTT.